The 31 T cell receptor beta chains in this list originate from one sample, sequenced in a study of beta chain features in type 1 diabetes. Whole-study results and caveats: Shorter TCRB CDR3s, moderately but significantly so, were found in Type 1 diabetes patients in all four CD4+ subsets.

These receptors have no identified antigens. Expressed TCRB transcripts were sequenced, since all the RNA that had been isolated was reverse transcribed. Sequencing was performed with immunoSEQ multiplex PCR; in TCRdb, only in-frame clones are kept and a portion is missing. The sample carries around 710,000 clones, around 12% recorded once. The sequencing sample was made of naive CD4+ T cells from blood. The receptors originated from a man aged 30 to 39 with type 1 diabetes.

This CDR3 reads CASSLRAMDYNEQFF. The CDR3 DNA is TGTGCCAGCAGCTTAAGGGCAATGGACTACAATGAGCAGTTCTTC. This chain connects TRBV7-2 to TRBJ2-1; D gene ambiguous. The V end was cut by 2 bases, the J end by 3 bases, with 11 bases between. This CDR3 has 15 residues. Germline V gene data show CDR1 as SGHTA and CDR2 as FQGNSA.

The table lists this clone with a few counts. The V gene is TRBV4-3, the J gene TRBJ2-5; 7 positions match TRBD1. Germline CDR1 LGHNA, CDR2 YSLEER. The CDR3 sequence is 15 residues long. The ends lost 2 bases at V and 2 bases at J; junction bases unmatched: 5. CDR3 sequence reads: CASSQSSGGQETQYF. In DNA, the CDR3 is TGCGCCAGCAGCCAATCCTCAGGGGGTCAAGAGACCCAGTACTTC.

This clone was seen a few times. The chain links TRBV25-1 to TRBJ1-1; TRBD1 aligns across 9 bases. V was pared by 4 bases and J by 6 bases, with 9 bases of the junction left unmatched. Germline V gene lookup returns CDR1 MGHDK and CDR2 SYGVNS. This CDR3 region has 15 residues. CDR3 loop: CASSARQGEAPEAFF. The CDR3 coding sequence is TGTGCCAGCAGTGCCAGACAGGGGGAAGCTCCTGAAGCTTTCTTT.

This clone was picked up a small number of times. This rearrangement joins TRBV7-2 to TRBJ1-3; a weak D match, TRBD1 (6 bases). This CDR3 spans 15 amino acids. CDR1 is SGHTA and CDR2 is FQGNSA in the germline V gene. V was shortened by 0 bases and J by 4 bases, with 10 bases between the two germline ends. The CDR3 is CASSLAGTYGNTIYF. The DNA of the CDR3 is TGTGCCAGCAGCTTAGCGGGGACATACGGAAACACCATATATTTT.

CDR3 region: CASSQEGRPQETQYF. As DNA, the CDR3 is TGCGCCAGCAGCCAAGAAGGCAGGCCCCAAGAGACCCAGTACTTC. This chain connects TRBV4-1 to TRBJ2-5; no clear D. The CDR3 extends over 15 amino acids. Germline CDR1 is MGHRA and CDR2 is YSYEKL. With 0 bases removed from V and 1 base from J, the gap between germline ends came to 9 bases.

The chain couples TRBV12-5 to TRBJ1-1, with D unresolved. Germline V gives CDR1 LGHNT, CDR2 FRNRAP. Trimming cost V 1 base and J 9 bases, with 6 bases left between them. The CDR3 has 11 amino acids. The CDR3 coding sequence is TGTGCTAGTGGTTTGGCCATAAAAGCTTTCTTT. The encoded protein is CASGLAIKAFF.

V is TRBV7-2 and J is TRBJ1-2; no firm D call. This CDR3 contains 14 residues. The V end lost 5 bases, the J end lost 0 bases, and 10 bases lay between the germline ends. Germline V lookup: CDR1 SGHTA, CDR2 FQGNSA. CDR3: CASSPDWANYGYTF. DNA for the CDR3: TGTGCCAGCAGCCCGGACTGGGCTAACTATGGCTACACCTTC.

As for this clone: Other DNA sequences from this sample encode an identical CDR3 as well. V is TRBV9 and J is TRBJ2-6, with D hard to call. The CDR3 runs 15 residues. CDR1 and CDR2 from the germline V gene are SGDLS and YYNGEE. V dropped 3 bases and J dropped 0 bases, with 7 bases sitting between them. This CDR3 is CASSAFLSGANVLTF. In DNA form, the CDR3 reads TGTGCCAGCAGCGCCTTTCTCTCTGGGGCCAACGTCCTGACTTTC.

The V gene is TRBV30, the J gene TRBJ1-6; D ambiguous. The CDR3 has 15 residues. The V gene's germline CDR1 is GTSNPN and CDR2 SVGIG (reference sequence). Trimming stripped 3 bases from V and 1 base from J, with 10 bases between. The CDR3 is CAWSNLESYNSPLHF. CDR3 in DNA: TGTGCCTGGAGCAACCTAGAGTCCTATAATTCACCCCTCCACTTT.

The V and J genes are TRBV7-9 and TRBJ2-7; TRBD2 agrees at 8 bases. With V trimmed by 5 bases and J by 5 bases, 11 bases remained unmatched. The CDR3 contains 15 residues. Germline CDR1 and CDR2: SEHNR and FQNEAQ (reference sequence). The CDR3: CASSITGGVKHEQYF. The CDR3 nucleotides are TGTGCCAGCAGCATCACGGGAGGGGTGAAACACGAGCAGTACTTC.

This clone was counted once. This chain connects TRBV2 to TRBJ1-2, with D possibly being TRBD1 (5 bases). CDR1 and CDR2 (germline): SNHLY, FYNNEI. The V end was cut by 7 bases, the J end by 6 bases, with 21 bases between. There are 15 residues in the CDR3. The CDR3 DNA follows: TGTGCCAGCATAGTGGAACAAGGGGCCCCCGATGGCTACACCTTC. It specifies CASIVEQGAPDGYTF. Filled out from reference TRBV2 and TRBJ1-2, the complete variable domain reads EPEVTQTPSHQVTQMGQEVILRCVPISNHLYFYWYRQILGQKVEFLVSFYNNEISEKSEIFDDQFSVERPDGSNFTLKIRSTKLEDSAMYFCASIVEQGAPDGYTFGSGTRLTVV.

In nucleotides, the CDR3 is TGTGCCAGCAGGACTAACAGGGGTTCTGGGGCCAACGTCCTGACTTTC. This sequence encodes CASRTNRGSGANVLTF. This chain joins TRBV7-9 and TRBJ2-6, with TRBD1 matching 7 bases. Germline lookup yields CDR1 SEHNR and CDR2 FQNEAQ (reference sequence). Losses at the gene ends were 6 bases for V and 1 base for J; bases not matched to a gene: 6. This CDR3 spans 16 amino acids.

V usage is TRBV5-1 and J usage is TRBJ2-7, with D unclear. Germline CDR1 SGHRS, CDR2 YFSETQ. The CDR3 covers 15 residues. The V end lost 4 bases, the J end lost 2 bases, and 16 bases lay between the germline ends. The CDR3 spells CASSRTWAGTYEQYF. CDR3 DNA sequence: TGCGCCAGCAGCCGGACCTGGGCAGGCACCTACGAGCAGTACTTC.

The chain combines TRBV6-6 with TRBJ1-4; D gene uncertain. Germline V gene data show CDR1 as MNHNY and CDR2 as SVGAGI (reference sequence). Trimming cost V 6 bases and J 5 bases, with 10 bases left between them. This CDR3 region has 13 residues. CDR3 in DNA: TGTGCCAGCAGCAGGTGGGGAAATGAAAAACTGTTTTTT. Amino acids: CASSRWGNEKLFF.

V and J are TRBV29-1 and TRBJ1-5; D not resolved. The CDR3 consists of 12 residues. CDR1 is SQVTM and CDR2 is ANQGSEA in the germline V gene. The germline V and J ends were trimmed by 6 bases and 4 bases, with 10 bases remaining between them. CDR3 amino acids: CSVRDGNQPQHF. DNA of the CDR3: TGCAGCGTCCGCGACGGAAATCAGCCCCAGCATTTT.

This clone has a handful of counts. In DNA, the CDR3 is TGTGCCAGCAGCCTCCTTAGGAGTTCACCCCTCCACTTT. Translation: CASSLLRSSPLHF. The J gene is TRBJ1-6, the V gene TRBV9; D unclear. The germline V gene encodes CDR1 SGDLS and CDR2 YYNGEE. The CDR3 contains 13 residues. V lost 4 bases, J lost 9 bases, and 11 bases lay in between.

This clone was found a few times. The chain uses TRBV5-1 and TRBJ2-3; 8 nucleotides match TRBD1. The CDR3 covers 14 residues. Germline assignment: CDR1 SGHRS and CDR2 YFSETQ. The V gene end was trimmed by 4 bases and the J gene end by 1 base; junction bases not matched to a gene: 2. Written as DNA, the CDR3 is TGCGCCAGCAGCCAGGACAGGGGCACAGATACGCAGTATTTT. This sequence encodes CASSQDRGTDTQYF.

The chain recombines TRBV5-6 with TRBJ2-3; D tentatively fits TRBD1 or TRBD2 (6 bases each). V lost 0 bases to trimming and J lost 3 bases, with 11 bases between them. The V gene's germline CDR1 is SGHDT and CDR2 YYEEEE. This CDR3 spans 15 amino acids. The CDR3 here is CASSLEQGGTDTQYF. CDR3 in DNA: TGTGCCAGCAGCTTGGAACAGGGAGGAACAGATACGCAGTATTTT.

The chain combines TRBV30 with TRBJ1-6; D ambiguous. V was pared by 0 bases and J by 11 bases, with 11 bases between. The germline CDR1 and CDR2 sequences are GTSNPN and SVGIG (reference sequence). The CDR3 is 13 amino acids. The CDR3, as DNA: TGTGCCTGGAGTGTACTTGGGTCCCCACCCCTCCACTTT. As protein: CAWSVLGSPPLHF.

The chain uses TRBV11-3 and TRBJ1-2, with D unclear. V was pared by 3 bases and J by 4 bases, with 6 bases between. This CDR3 comprises 12 residues. In germline, CDR1 is SGHNT, CDR2 YENEEA. CDR3 in DNA: TGTGCCAGCAGCTTTTCCAGCTATGGCTACACCTTC. Its protein is CASSFSSYGYTF. Full variable domain (rest looked up from reference TRBV11-3 and TRBJ1-2): EAGVVQSPRYKIIEKKQPVAFWCNPISGHNTLYWYLQNLGQGPELLIRYENEEAVDDSQLPKDRFSAERLKGVDSTLKIQPAELGDSAVYLCASSFSSYGYTFGSGTRLTVV.

This clone has a handful of counts. The gene calls are TRBV11-2 and TRBJ2-7; 7 nucleotides line up with TRBD1. Germline-derived CDR1 and CDR2 are SGHAT and FQNNGV. V gave up 5 bases and J gave up 5 bases; unmatched junction bases: 15. CDR3 length: 16 amino acids. DNA for the CDR3: TGTGCCAGCAGCACATACAGGGGTCTTACTCCTAACGAGCAGTACTTC. It yields the protein CASSTYRGLTPNEQYF.

The genes are TRBV28 and TRBJ2-5; 12 bases agree with TRBD2. Germline V gives CDR1 MDHEN, CDR2 SYDVKM. V gave up 4 bases and J gave up 5 bases; unmatched junction bases: 11. The CDR3 has 17 amino acids. CDR3 sequence reads: CASSSWGGLAGAETQYF. CDR3 nucleotide sequence: TGTGCCAGCAGTTCATGGGGGGGACTAGCGGGCGCTGAGACCCAGTACTTC.

This clone occurred a few times. The chain has TRBV14 and TRBJ2-3, with unresolved D. Trimming cost V 6 bases and J 4 bases, with 5 bases left between them. Germline assignment: CDR1 SGHDN and CDR2 FVKESK. The CDR3 is 11 residues long. The CDR3 reads CASSKADTQYF. The CDR3 nucleotides read TGTGCCAGCAGTAAGGCAGATACGCAGTATTTT.

Turning to this clone: This sample also contains other DNA sequences that code for the same CDR3. The J gene is TRBJ2-3, the V gene TRBV5-1; TRBD1 matches at 11 bases. The CDR3 sequence is 16 residues long. The V gene end was trimmed by 0 bases and the J gene end by 3 bases; junction bases not matched to a gene: 3. From germline, CDR1 is SGHRS and CDR2 YFSETQ. The CDR3 nucleotides are TGCGCCAGCAGCTTGGCGGGGACAGGGGGAACAGATACGCAGTATTTT. Protein product: CASSLAGTGGTDTQYF. Full variable domain (rest looked up from reference TRBV5-1 and TRBJ2-3): KAGVTQTPRYLIKTRGQQVTLSCSPISGHRSVSWYQQTPGQGLQFLFEYFSETQRNKGNFPGRFSGRQFSNSRSEMNVSTLELGDSALYLCASSLAGTGGTDTQYFGPGTRLTVL.

The chain is built from TRBV7-3 and TRBJ2-5; D is unresolved. CDR1 and CDR2 (germline): SGHTA, FQGTGA. V lost 7 bases and J 2 bases, leaving 8 bases between the germline ends. The CDR3 length is 12 residues. The CDR3 spells CASTGSQETQYF. DNA of the CDR3: TGTGCCAGCACAGGCAGTCAAGAGACCCAGTACTTC.

In this sample, this clone turned up a few times. V gene TRBV18 combines with J gene TRBJ2-5; maybe TRBD1 (6 bases). The V gene's germline CDR1 is KGHSH and CDR2 LQKENI. The CDR3 has 13 amino acids. V was pared by 8 bases and J by 0 bases, with 10 bases between. CDR3 sequence reads: CASQQGYQETQYF. The CDR3 DNA reads as TGTGCCAGCCAACAGGGATACCAAGAGACCCAGTACTTC.

The genes are TRBV10-3 and TRBJ2-5; D could derive from TRBD1 or TRBD2 (5 bases each). V lost 11 bases, J lost 3 bases, and 13 bases lay in between. Germline assignment: CDR1 ENHRY and CDR2 SYGVKD. The CDR3 extends over 12 amino acids. The CDR3 is CAVSVGEETQYF. The CDR3 coding sequence is TGTGCCGTCTCCGTGGGGGAAGAGACCCAGTACTTC.

This clone was picked up a small number of times. The CDR3 loop is CATSPRGSHFYEQYF. The CDR3 nucleotides read TGTGCCACCAGCCCGCGCGGATCTCATTTCTACGAGCAGTACTTC. The rearrangement uses TRBV15 and TRBJ2-5; no firm D call. The tail of the sequence fits TRBJ2-7 better, so the J call may be wrong. The CDR3 runs to 15 residues. The germline V gene encodes CDR1 LNHNV and CDR2 YYDKDF (reference sequence).

The chain combines TRBV5-4 with TRBJ2-3; the match to TRBD1 covers 7 bases. The V and J ends lost 5 bases and 4 bases, in that order; junction bases with no gene match: 13. CDR1 is SGHNT and CDR2 is YYREEE in the germline V gene (reference sequence). CDR3 length: 16 residues. The DNA of the CDR3 is TGTGCCAGCAGTCTACCCCTCGACAGGGTGCCAGATACGCAGTATTTT. This translates into CASSLPLDRVPDTQYF.

The chain employs TRBV28 and TRBJ2-7; D ambiguous. The CDR3 is made up of 12 amino acids. Germline V gene lookup returns CDR1 MDHEN and CDR2 SYDVKM. Deletions cut 8 bases from V and 5 bases from J, with 13 bases between. The CDR3 is CASHGMGHEQYF. The CDR3, as DNA: TGTGCCAGCCACGGTATGGGTCACGAGCAGTACTTC.

This clone appeared a few times. The genes are TRBV18 and TRBJ1-2; no reliable D call. CDR1 KGHSH and CDR2 LQKENI come from the germline V gene. Trimming removed 5 bases at V and 6 bases at J, with 7 bases between. This CDR3 has 11 residues. This chain's CDR3 is CASSAADGYTF. CDR3 nucleotide sequence: TGTGCCAGCTCAGCGGCGGATGGCTACACCTTC.